Following are 15 T cell receptor beta chains from one sample sequenced in a study of shared clonotypes between healthy human individuals. Repertoires were generated with immunoSEQ multiplex PCR, while TCRdb's copy carries only in-frame clones and drops some. The sample carries under 200,000 clones, roughly 91% recorded once. The sample comprised naive CD4+ T cells sorted from blood. The subset is: CD45RA+ positively selected. These receptors originate from a woman in her twenties or thirties in good health.

This chain joins TRBV27 and TRBJ2-7; 7 bases agree with TRBD1. The germline gives CDR1 MNHEY, CDR2 SMNVEV (reference sequence). V was pared by 5 bases and J by 6 bases, with 7 bases of the junction left unmatched. This CDR3 is 13 amino acids long. CDR3 DNA sequence: TGTGCCAGCAGTCCCCAGCAGGGGGTCGAGCAGTACTTC. Translating gives CASSPQQGVEQYF.

CDR3 region: CASSPSPYEQYF. The CDR3 coding sequence is TGTGCCAGCAGCCCGTCGCCCTACGAGCAGTACTTC. The rearrangement uses TRBV5-5 and TRBJ2-7; D remains unclear. Germline V CDR1 and CDR2: SGHKS, YYEKEE (reference sequence). The ends were cut back, 4 bases at V and 2 bases at J, with 7 bases in the middle. The CDR3 has 12 amino acids.

The chain links TRBV28 to TRBJ1-2; no clear D. CDR1 is MDHEN and CDR2 is SYDVKM in the germline V gene. This CDR3 region has 12 residues. The germline V and J ends were trimmed by 6 bases and 4 bases, with 9 bases remaining between them. CDR3 sequence reads: CASSPDLYGYTF. The CDR3 bases are TGTGCCAGCAGCCCAGACCTCTATGGCTACACCTTC.

V and J are TRBV4-1 and TRBJ2-4; D uncertain. The CDR3 is made up of 16 amino acids. Trimming left V 1 base short and J 0 bases short, with 10 bases between. The germline V gene has CDR1 MGHRA and CDR2 YSYEKL. The CDR3 DNA sequence: TGCGCCAGCAGCCAAGTGGTCGTAATAGCCAAAAACATTCAGTACTTC. It yields the protein CASSQVVVIAKNIQYF.

V usage is TRBV2 and J usage is TRBJ1-2; D gene ambiguous. Germline V gene data show CDR1 as SNHLY and CDR2 as FYNNEI. This CDR3 has 14 residues. Trimming left V 4 bases short and J 11 bases short, with 20 bases between. The CDR3: CASSVVSRATGYTF. CDR3 coding DNA: TGTGCCAGCAGTGTTGTCAGCCGGGCAACGGGTTACACCTTC.

The genes are TRBV2 and TRBJ2-7; D is possibly TRBD1 or TRBD2 (5 bases each). This CDR3 spans 12 amino acids. The germline V gene has CDR1 SNHLY and CDR2 FYNNEI. The germline V and J ends were trimmed by 6 bases and 6 bases, with 12 bases remaining between them. The CDR3: CASRGPIGEQYF. The CDR3 DNA is TGTGCCAGCAGGGGACCCATCGGCGAGCAGTACTTC.

The V gene is TRBV25-1, the J gene TRBJ2-7; TRBD2 is a possible D gene (6 bases). Germline CDR1 and CDR2: MGHDK and SYGVNS. The CDR3 consists of 15 residues. V was shortened by 1 base and J by 1 base, with 11 bases between the two germline ends. CDR3: CASSEFGTGSYEQYF. The CDR3 bases are TGTGCCAGCAGTGAATTTGGGACTGGATCCTACGAGCAGTACTTC.

This chain joins TRBV23-1 and TRBJ1-2; D not resolved. TRBV23-1 is assigned to the ORF class and has an uncertain function. CDR3 length equals 13 residues. The V end lost 3 bases, the J end lost 1 base, and 6 bases lay between the germline ends. The CDR3 nucleotides read TGCGCCAGCAGTCAGGGTCTTAACTATGGCTACACCTTC. This encodes CASSQGLNYGYTF.

This chain joins TRBV18 and TRBJ2-2, with 10 bases identical to TRBD2. The CDR3 spans 18 residues. V trimming: 4 bases; J trimming: 4 bases; junction bases outside the gene matches: 12. From germline, CDR1 is KGHSH and CDR2 LQKENI. As DNA, the CDR3 is TGTGCCAGCTCACGCCTAGCGGGAGAAGGGGTCGGCACCGGGGAGCTGTTTTTT. Its translation: CASSRLAGEGVGTGELFF. Supplemented by reference TRBV18 and TRBJ2-2, the full variable domain reads NAGVMQNPRHLVRRRGQEARLRCSPMKGHSHVYWYRQLPEEGLKFMVYLQKENIIDESGMPKERFSAEFPKEGPSILRIQQVVRGDSAAYFCASSRLAGEGVGTGELFFGEGSRLTVL.

This rearrangement joins TRBV6-5 to TRBJ2-7; D possibly uses TRBD1 or TRBD2 (5 bases each). The V end lost 2 bases, the J end lost 6 bases, and 11 bases lay between the germline ends. The CDR3 loop spans 13 amino acids. Germline lookup yields CDR1 MNHEY and CDR2 SVGAGI. Here the CDR3 DNA reads TGTGCCAGCAGTTACCGGGGACCAACCGAGCAGTACTTC. Its translation is CASSYRGPTEQYF.

This clone was observed a few times. The chain couples TRBV19 to TRBJ2-7; 7 bases are a match to TRBD1. The CDR3 length is 13 residues. CDR1 and CDR2 from the germline V gene are LNHDA and SQIVND (reference sequence). The CDR3 here is CAYTGAPRGEQYF. The CDR3 bases are TGTGCTTATACAGGGGCCCCCCGAGGGGAGCAGTACTTC.

This chain joins TRBV7-9 and TRBJ2-7, with D tentatively TRBD1 or TRBD2 (5 bases each). V was trimmed by 4 bases and J by 3 bases, leaving 13 bases between them. In germline, CDR1 is SEHNR, CDR2 FQNEAQ (reference sequence). The CDR3 has 14 amino acids. DNA of the CDR3: TGTGCCAGCAGCTCCGGGACCTTGGGCTACGAGCAGTACTTC. This encodes CASSSGTLGYEQYF.

V usage is TRBV7-3 and J usage is TRBJ2-1; 12 nucleotides align to TRBD2. The germline CDR1 and CDR2 sequences are SGHTA and FQGTGA. This CDR3 is 16 amino acids long. J lost 4 bases, V lost 0 bases, and 1 base had no gene match. The CDR3 is CASSLTGTSGYNEQFF. Here the CDR3 DNA reads TGTGCCAGCAGCTTAACGGGGACTAGCGGGTACAATGAGCAGTTCTTC.

This clone was picked up a small number of times. V is TRBV5-4 and J is TRBJ2-7; TRBD1 aligns across 7 bases. The J segment lost 0 bases and the V segment lost 5 bases, leaving 11 bases of the junction unmatched. This CDR3 spans 16 amino acids. Germline CDR1 is SGHNT and CDR2 is YYREEE (reference sequence). The CDR3 here is CASRPDLTGRSYEQYF. CDR3 DNA sequence: TGTGCCAGCAGACCCGACTTGACAGGGCGCTCCTACGAGCAGTACTTC.

This clone occurred once. The J gene is TRBJ2-5, the V gene TRBV28, with D perhaps given as TRBD1 or TRBD2 (5 bases each). The J call is in doubt because the DNA end fits TRBJ2-7 better. The CDR3 is made up of 13 amino acids. Germline loops: CDR1 MDHEN, CDR2 SYDVKM. This CDR3 is CLIPGPSDYEQYF. In DNA, the CDR3 is TGTCTAATCCCGGGACCCTCCGATTACGAGCAGTACTTC.